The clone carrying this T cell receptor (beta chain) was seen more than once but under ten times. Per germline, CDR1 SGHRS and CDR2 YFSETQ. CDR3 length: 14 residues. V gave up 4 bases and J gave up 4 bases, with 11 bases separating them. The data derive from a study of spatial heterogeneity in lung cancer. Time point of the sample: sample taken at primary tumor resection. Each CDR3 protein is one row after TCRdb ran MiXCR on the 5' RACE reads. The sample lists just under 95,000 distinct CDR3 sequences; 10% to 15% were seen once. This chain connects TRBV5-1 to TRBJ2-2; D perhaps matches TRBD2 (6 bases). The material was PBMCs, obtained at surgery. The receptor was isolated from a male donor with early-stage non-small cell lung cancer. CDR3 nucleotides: TGCGCCAGCAGCACGGGACTTTCCACCGGGGAGCTGTTTTTT. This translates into CASSTGLSTGELFF.